The clone carrying this T cell receptor beta chain came up a few times. Its matching antigen is unknown. Trimming left V 0 bases short and J 10 bases short, with 13 bases between. Per germline, CDR1 SGHAT and CDR2 FQNNGV. The length of the CDR3 is 14 residues. The record originates from a study of blood T cells in healthy people across ages. Findings and caveats of the study: Unknown CMV status may confound age-related changes in expanded clones. Diversity was higher, and naive CD4+ cells more numerous, in long-lived donors than in aged donors. Strong correlation linked observed beta diversity and percent naive T cells.

A second PCR, run for roughly 7 to 12 cycles, used a sample-barcoded 5' primer plus a J-beta primer mix. Each cDNA molecule was tagged by a template-switch adaptor with 12 random nucleotides. TCRdb re-called the 5' RACE reads through MiXCR, storing one row per CDR3 protein. The sample includes 650,000 to 950,000 distinct CDR3 sequences, around 43% of them seen just once. Sequencing used blood. The chain links TRBV11-2 to TRBJ2-1; D remains unclear. The TCR originated in a man aged 55-75 years in good health. The CDR3 here is CASSLDVGLGEQFF. The CDR3 nucleotides are TGTGCCAGCAGCTTAGATGTTGGGCTAGGGGAGCAGTTCTTC.